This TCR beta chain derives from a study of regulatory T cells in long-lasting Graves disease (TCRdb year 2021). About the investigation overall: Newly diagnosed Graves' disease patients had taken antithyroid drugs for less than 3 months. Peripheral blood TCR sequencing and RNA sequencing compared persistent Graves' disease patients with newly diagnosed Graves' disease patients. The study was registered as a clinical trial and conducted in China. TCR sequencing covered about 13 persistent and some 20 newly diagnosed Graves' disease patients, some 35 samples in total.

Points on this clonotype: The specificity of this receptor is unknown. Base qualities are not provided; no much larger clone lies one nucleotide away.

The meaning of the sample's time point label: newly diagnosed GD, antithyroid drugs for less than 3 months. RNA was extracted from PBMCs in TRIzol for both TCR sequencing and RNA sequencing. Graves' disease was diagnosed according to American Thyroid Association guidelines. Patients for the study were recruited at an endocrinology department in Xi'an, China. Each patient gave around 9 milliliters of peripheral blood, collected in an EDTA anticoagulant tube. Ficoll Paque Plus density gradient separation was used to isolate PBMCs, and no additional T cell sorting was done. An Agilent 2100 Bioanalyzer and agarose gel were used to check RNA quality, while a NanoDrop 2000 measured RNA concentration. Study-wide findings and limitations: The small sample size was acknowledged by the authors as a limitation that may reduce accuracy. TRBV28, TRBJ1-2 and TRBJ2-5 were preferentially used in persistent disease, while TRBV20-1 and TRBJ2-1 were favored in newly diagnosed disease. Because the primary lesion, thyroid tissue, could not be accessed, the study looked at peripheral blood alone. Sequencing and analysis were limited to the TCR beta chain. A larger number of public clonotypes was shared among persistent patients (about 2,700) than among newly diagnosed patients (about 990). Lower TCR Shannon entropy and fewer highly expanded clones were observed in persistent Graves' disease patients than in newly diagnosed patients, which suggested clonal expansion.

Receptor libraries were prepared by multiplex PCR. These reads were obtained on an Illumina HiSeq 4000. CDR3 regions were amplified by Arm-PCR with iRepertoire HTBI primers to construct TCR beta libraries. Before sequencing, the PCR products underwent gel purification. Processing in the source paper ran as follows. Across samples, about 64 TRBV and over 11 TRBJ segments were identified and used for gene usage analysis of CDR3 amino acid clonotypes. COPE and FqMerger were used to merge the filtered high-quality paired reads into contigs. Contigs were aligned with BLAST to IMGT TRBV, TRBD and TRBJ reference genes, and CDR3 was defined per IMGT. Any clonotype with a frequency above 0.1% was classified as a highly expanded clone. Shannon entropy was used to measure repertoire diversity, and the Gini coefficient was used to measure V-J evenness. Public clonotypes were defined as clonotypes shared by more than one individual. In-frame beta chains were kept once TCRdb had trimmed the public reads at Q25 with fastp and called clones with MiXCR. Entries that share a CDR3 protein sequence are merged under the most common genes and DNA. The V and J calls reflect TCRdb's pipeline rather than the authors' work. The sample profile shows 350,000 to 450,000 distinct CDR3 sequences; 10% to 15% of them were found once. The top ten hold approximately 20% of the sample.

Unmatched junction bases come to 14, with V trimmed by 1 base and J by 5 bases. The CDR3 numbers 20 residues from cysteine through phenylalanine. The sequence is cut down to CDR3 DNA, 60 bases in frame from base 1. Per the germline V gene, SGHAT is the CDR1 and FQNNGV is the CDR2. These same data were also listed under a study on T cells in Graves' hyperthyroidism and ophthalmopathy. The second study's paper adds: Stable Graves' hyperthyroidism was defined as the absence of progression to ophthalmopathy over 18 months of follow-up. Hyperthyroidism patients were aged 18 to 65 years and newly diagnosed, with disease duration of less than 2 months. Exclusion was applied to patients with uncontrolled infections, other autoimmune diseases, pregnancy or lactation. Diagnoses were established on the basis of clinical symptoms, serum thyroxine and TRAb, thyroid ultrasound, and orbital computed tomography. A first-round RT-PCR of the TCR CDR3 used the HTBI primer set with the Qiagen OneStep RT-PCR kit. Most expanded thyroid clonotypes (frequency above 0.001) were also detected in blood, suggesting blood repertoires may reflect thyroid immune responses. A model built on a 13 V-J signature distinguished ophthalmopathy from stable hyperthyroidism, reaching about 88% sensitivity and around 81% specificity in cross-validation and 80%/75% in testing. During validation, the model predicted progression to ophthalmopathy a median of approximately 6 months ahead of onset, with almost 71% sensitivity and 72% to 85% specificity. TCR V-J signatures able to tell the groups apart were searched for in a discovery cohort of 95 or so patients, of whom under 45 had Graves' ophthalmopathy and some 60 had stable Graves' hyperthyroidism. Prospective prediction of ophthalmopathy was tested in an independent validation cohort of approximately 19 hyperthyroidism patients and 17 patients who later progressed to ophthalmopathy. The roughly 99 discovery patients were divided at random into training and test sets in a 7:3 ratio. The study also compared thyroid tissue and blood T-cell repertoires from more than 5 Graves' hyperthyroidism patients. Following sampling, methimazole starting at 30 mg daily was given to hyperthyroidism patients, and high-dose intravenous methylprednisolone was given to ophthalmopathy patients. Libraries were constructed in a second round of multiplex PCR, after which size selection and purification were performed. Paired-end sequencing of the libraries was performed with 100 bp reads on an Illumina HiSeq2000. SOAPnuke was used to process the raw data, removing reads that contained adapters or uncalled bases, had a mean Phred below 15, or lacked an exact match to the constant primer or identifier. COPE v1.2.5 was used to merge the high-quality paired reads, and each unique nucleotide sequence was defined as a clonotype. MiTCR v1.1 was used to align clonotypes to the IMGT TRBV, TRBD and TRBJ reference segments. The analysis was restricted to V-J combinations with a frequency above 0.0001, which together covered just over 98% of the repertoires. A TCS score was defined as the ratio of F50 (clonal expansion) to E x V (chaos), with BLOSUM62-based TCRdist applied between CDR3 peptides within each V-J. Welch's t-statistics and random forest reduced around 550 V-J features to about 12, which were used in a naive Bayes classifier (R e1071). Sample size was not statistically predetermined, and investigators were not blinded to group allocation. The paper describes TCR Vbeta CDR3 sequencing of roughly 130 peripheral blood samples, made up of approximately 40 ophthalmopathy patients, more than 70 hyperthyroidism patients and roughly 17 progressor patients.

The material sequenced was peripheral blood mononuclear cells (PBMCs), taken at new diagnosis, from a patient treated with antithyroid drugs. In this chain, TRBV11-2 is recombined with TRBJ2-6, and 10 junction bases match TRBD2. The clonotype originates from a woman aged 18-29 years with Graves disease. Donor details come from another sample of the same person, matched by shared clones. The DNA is TGTGCCAGCAGCTTAGTGCTTTTGCTAGCGGGAGATTCGAGGGCCAACGTCCTGACTTTC. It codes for CASSLVLLLAGDSRANVLTF.